Listed below are T cell receptor beta chains from one sample, sequenced in a study of shared clonotypes between healthy human individuals. Profiling relied on immunoSEQ multiplex PCR, and the TCRdb table lists in-frame clones only, not all of them. This sample has 630,000 or so clones; roughly 98% occur once, and the top ten carry 0.3%. Sequenced: naive CD8+ T cells sorted from blood. Receptors originate from a man aged 25 to 40 in good health. The CDR3 runs from the conserved cysteine through the conserved F or W. A D gene is named only where the DNA matches it firmly. Clone size is shown for a subset of rows, as once, few, many or a class of expanded clone.

d_call clone_size j_call v_call cdr3_aa cdr3_nt
TRBD2 . TRBJ2-1 TRBV6-5 CASVTKKGLINEQFF TGTGCCAGCGTAACAAAAAAGGGACTAATCAATGAGCAGTTCTTC
. once TRBJ2-2 TRBV9 CASSVEGTTGELFF TGTGCCAGCAGCGTAGAAGGGACCACCGGGGAGCTGTTTTTT
. . TRBJ2-5 TRBV7-9 CASSFPRRQETQYF TGTGCCAGCAGCTTTCCTCGGCGGCAAGAGACCCAGTACTTC
. . TRBJ2-5 TRBV7-6 CASSLAQGREKTQYF TGTGCCAGCAGCTTAGCTCAGGGGCGGGAGAAGACCCAGTACTTC
. . TRBJ1-1 TRBV28 CASSHGGGTEAFF TGTGCCAGCAGCCACGGGGGAGGTACTGAAGCTTTCTTT
. . TRBJ2-7 TRBV7-2 CASSSRDSSPYEQYF TGTGCCAGCAGCTCCCGGGACTCGTCTCCTTACGAGCAGTACTTC
. . TRBJ2-3 TRBV20-1 CSARERDSYYF TGCAGTGCTAGAGAGAGAGATTCTTATTATTTT
. once TRBJ2-2 TRBV9 CASSVVGAGGGELFF TGTGCCAGCAGCGTTGTCGGGGCTGGAGGCGGGGAGCTGTTTTTT
. . TRBJ2-7 TRBV11-2 CASSLAGGTLSYEQYF TGTGCCAGCAGCTTAGCTGGCGGGACTCTCTCCTACGAGCAGTACTTC
. . TRBJ2-2 TRBV2 CASTLLTGRELFF TGTGCCAGCACCCTCCTTACAGGGCGGGAGCTGTTTTTT
. . TRBJ2-1 TRBV30 CAWSVDPYNEQFF TGTGCCTGGAGTGTCGACCCCTACAATGAGCAGTTCTTC
TRBD1 . TRBJ2-7 TRBV27 CASSLSRDSEQYF TGTGCCAGCAGTTTATCGAGGGACAGCGAGCAGTACTTC
TRBD2 . TRBJ2-3 TRBV18 CASSGLAGIDTQYF TGTGCCAGCTCCGGACTAGCGGGTATTGATACGCAGTATTTT
TRBD1 . TRBJ1-1 TRBV29-1 CSTQGGDTEAFF TGCAGCACCCAGGGGGGGGACACTGAAGCTTTCTTT
TRBD1 . TRBJ1-1 TRBV11-2 CASSPGTARNTEAFF TGTGCCAGCAGCCCCGGGACAGCCCGGAACACTGAAGCTTTCTTT
TRBD2 . TRBJ2-5 TRBV7-2 CASSASGGRVKETQYF TGTGCCAGCAGCGCGTCGGGCGGGAGGGTTAAAGAGACCCAGTACTTC
. . TRBJ2-5 TRBV6-5 CASSYVHRTSETQYF TGTGCCAGCAGTTACGTCCACAGAACATCAGAGACCCAGTACTTC
. . TRBJ2-2 TRBV9 CASSVPDNTGELFF TGTGCCAGCAGCGTCCCTGACAACACCGGGGAGCTGTTTTTT
TRBD1 . TRBJ2-5 TRBV5-1 CASSLTGGARETQYF TGCGCCAGCAGCTTGACAGGGGGCGCACGGGAGACCCAGTACTTC
. once TRBJ2-3 TRBV11-2 CASSERLDTQYF TGTGCCAGCAGCGAGAGACTAGATACGCAGTATTTT
. . TRBJ2-1 TRBV19 CASSIYRDAYNEQFF TGTGCCAGTAGTATATACAGGGACGCCTACAATGAGCAGTTCTTC
. few TRBJ1-5 TRBV19 CASSMGSNQPQHF TGTGCCAGTAGTATGGGGAGCAATCAGCCCCAGCATTTT
TRBD1 . TRBJ2-6 TRBV29-1 CSAVTSGGQGFSGANVLTF TGCAGCGCCGTGACGTCCGGGGGACAGGGTTTTTCTGGGGCCAACGTCCTGACTTTC
TRBD2 . TRBJ2-1 TRBV19 CASRELAGGRDEQFF TGTGCCAGTAGGGAACTAGCGGGAGGGCGAGATGAGCAGTTCTTC
. . TRBJ2-3 TRBV7-9 CASSLAPRGDTDTQYF TGTGCCAGCAGCTTAGCCCCCAGGGGCGACACAGATACGCAGTATTTT
. . TRBJ2-7 TRBV10-3 CAISAPGQSYEQYF TGTGCCATCAGTGCCCCGGGACAATCCTACGAGCAGTACTTC
TRBD2 . TRBJ2-2 TRBV11-2 CASSSLAALGELFF TGTGCCAGCAGCTCTCTAGCGGCCCTTGGGGAGCTGTTTTTT
. . TRBJ2-1 TRBV7-9 CASSLASEQFF TGTGCCAGCAGCTTAGCATCTGAGCAGTTCTTC
TRBD1 once TRBJ1-4 TRBV30 CAWSIYRGRGEKLFF TGTGCCTGGAGTATTTACAGGGGGCGCGGTGAAAAACTGTTTTTT
TRBD2 . TRBJ2-1 TRBV7-9 CASSLFAGVGNEQFF TGTGCCAGCAGCTTATTCGCGGGAGTCGGCAATGAGCAGTTCTTC
. . TRBJ2-1 TRBV29-1 CSGEGGPDPNEQFF TGCAGCGGCGAGGGGGGGCCGGACCCCAATGAGCAGTTCTTC
. . TRBJ2-7 TRBV4-3 CASSPVIGAYEQYF TGCGCCAGCAGCCCCGTCATAGGGGCCTACGAGCAGTACTTC
. . TRBJ2-5 TRBV27 CASSFLSGLQGETQYF TGTGCCAGCAGTTTCCTATCGGGACTCCAGGGGGAGACCCAGTACTTC
. . TRBJ2-1 TRBV7-8 CASSRNPYRSEQFF TGTGCCAGCAGCCGAAACCCATACAGGAGTGAGCAGTTCTTC
TRBD1 . TRBJ2-1 TRBV9 CASSVRMDRSSYNEQFF TGTGCCAGCAGCGTACGGATGGACAGGAGCTCCTACAATGAGCAGTTCTTC
TRBD1 . TRBJ2-5 TRBV6-1 CASRTGEETQYF TGTGCCAGCAGGACAGGGGAAGAGACCCAGTACTTC
. . TRBJ1-4 TRBV7-9 CASSLDLSGRGDEKLFF TGTGCCAGCAGCTTAGATTTATCGGGTAGGGGAGACGAAAAACTGTTTTTT
. . TRBJ1-3 TRBV28 CASSFGQESDSGNTIYF TGTGCCAGCAGTTTCGGCCAGGAGAGCGACTCTGGAAACACCATATATTTT
. . TRBJ2-3 TRBV28 CASSSDAGRADTQYF TGTGCCAGCAGTTCGGACGCAGGTCGGGCAGATACGCAGTATTTT
. . TRBJ2-5 TRBV11-2 CASSFPALGAILQYF TGTGCCAGCAGCTTCCCAGCCTTAGGAGCAATATTACAGTACTTC
TRBD1 . TRBJ1-1 TRBV29-1 CSAHRGLGTEAFF TGCAGCGCACACAGGGGATTGGGGACTGAAGCTTTCTTT
. . TRBJ2-1 TRBV7-2 CTSSPSRPGEQFF TGTACCAGCAGCCCCAGCCGGCCGGGAGAGCAGTTCTTC
. . TRBJ1-1 TRBV7-9 CASSPIEGTNRNTEAFF TGTGCCAGCAGCCCAATAGAGGGTACAAACAGGAACACTGAAGCTTTCTTT
. . TRBJ2-1 TRBV25-1 CASSADSLSSYNEQFF TGTGCCAGCAGTGCGGACTCTCTGAGCTCCTACAATGAGCAGTTCTTC
TRBD2 . TRBJ2-7 TRBV5-4 CASSPAGGYEQYF TGTGCCAGCAGTCCCGCGGGGGGCTACGAGCAGTACTTC
. . TRBJ1-3 TRBV9 CASSAYRADTIYF TGTGCCAGCAGCGCGTACAGGGCGGACACCATATATTTT
TRBD1 . TRBJ1-1 TRBV7-3 CASSLSIPRQGTTEAFF TGTGCCAGCAGCTTAAGCATCCCCAGACAGGGGACCACTGAAGCTTTCTTT
. . TRBJ1-5 TRBV7-9 CASSRSMSSQPQHF TGTGCCAGCAGCAGAAGCATGAGCAGTCAGCCCCAGCATTTT
. . TRBJ2-1 TRBV4-1 CASSQAPGVSYNEQFF TGCGCCAGCAGCCAGGCCCCGGGAGTTAGCTACAATGAGCAGTTCTTC
. . TRBJ1-3 TRBV7-9 CASSSSAGHVSGNTIYF TGTGCCAGCAGCTCGAGCGCGGGACACGTCTCTGGAAACACCATATATTTT
TRBD1 . TRBJ2-1 TRBV19 CASSWGRGLDEQFF TGTGCCAGTAGTTGGGGCAGGGGGCTTGATGAGCAGTTCTTC
. . TRBJ2-2 TRBV4-1 CASSQSGMRAGELFF TGCGCCAGCAGCCAATCCGGGATGAGGGCCGGGGAGCTGTTTTTT
. . TRBJ2-1 TRBV6-5 CASSYRGPYNEQFF TGTGCCAGCAGTTACCGGGGCCCCTACAATGAGCAGTTCTTC
. . TRBJ2-3 TRBV27 CASSPGLYTQYF TGTGCCAGCAGTCCCGGGCTCTATACGCAGTATTTT
. . TRBJ2-1 TRBV28 CASNLGVTGWRDNNEQFF TGTGCCAGCAATCTTGGCGTCACCGGATGGCGGGACAACAATGAGCAGTTCTTC
. . TRBJ2-5 TRBV7-9 CASSLWSDQVETQYF TGTGCCAGCAGCTTATGGTCAGATCAGGTAGAGACCCAGTACTTC
. . TRBJ1-4 TRBV7-8 CASSGVGEKLFF TGTGCCAGCAGCGGAGTAGGGGAAAAACTGTTTTTT
. . TRBJ2-1 TRBV7-9 CASSFSESSYNEQFF TGTGCCAGCAGCTTTAGCGAGAGCTCCTACAATGAGCAGTTCTTC